This T cell receptor beta chain was captured by sequencing in a study of HIV-infected patients and healthy controls. In this sample, this clonotype turned up a few times. TCRdb reprocessed the 5' RACE reads via MiXCR and lists one record per CDR3 protein. Here the sample spans roughly 18,000 distinct CDR3 sequences, 15% to 20% being singletons. The material sequenced was CD8+ T cells from blood. This sequence originates from a human donor in good health.

The CDR3 sequence: CASRSGVISNYGYTF. The CDR3, as DNA: TGTGCCAGCAGGTCAGGGGTGATTTCTAACTATGGCTACACCTTC. This chain joins TRBV28 and TRBJ1-2, with a weak D call TRBD1 (6 bases). The V end was cut by 6 bases, the J end by 0 bases, with 14 bases between. CDR3 length: 15 amino acids. Germline V gene lookup returns CDR1 MDHEN and CDR2 SYDVKM.